This T cell receptor (beta chain) emerged from a study of T-cell reconstitution after alpha-beta-depleted transplantation in children. Study conclusions and caveats: At one year after transplant, newly produced T cells mostly accounted for T-cell counts and diversity. Surviving thymic progenitors and recipient T cells were the source of high TCRbeta diversity at day 60 in some patients.

This clonotype was seen ten or more times. Antigen unknown. Per germline, CDR1 MGHDK and CDR2 SYGVNS. The CDR3 loop spans 15 amino acids. Trimming cost V 6 bases and J 0 bases, with 14 bases left between them. Unique molecular identifiers were incorporated into the prepared TCRbeta library. TCRdb reprocessed the PCR reads via MiXCR and lists one record per CDR3 protein. The sample yields about 20,000 distinct CDR3 sequences, 13% seen once. This sequence joins TRBV25-1 and TRBJ2-5; no firm D call. This TCR was sampled from a female patient aged 2 to 10 who had a stem cell transplant for congenital amegakaryocytic thrombocytopenia, so the T cells may come from the graft donor. Sequenced material: PBMCs, mostly from graft donor cells, taken 60 days after TCRalphabeta/CD19-depleted stem cell transplant. This CDR3 reads CASSVKPRNQETQYF. The CDR3 DNA reads as TGTGCCAGCAGCGTGAAGCCACGGAACCAAGAGACCCAGTACTTC.